This is a list of T cell receptor beta chains from one sample in a study of CD8+CD57+ T cells in acquired aplastic anemia. MiXCR was run by TCRdb on the reads, yielding one entry per CDR3 protein. The sample has about 210,000 distinct CDR3 sequences; around 60% are singletons. Sequenced input: sorted CD4+, CD8+, or CD8+CD57+ T cells (not recorded which) from PBMCs. Every receptor here comes from a human donor in good health. Both conserved end residues are part of each CDR3. Fields, in order: clone size, J gene, D gene, V gene, CDR3 DNA, CDR3 protein. D genes are given only for firm matches. Not every row has a clone size; where given, it reads once, few, many or a size class.

size: few
J: TRBJ2-3
D: TRBD2
V: TRBV20-1
DNA: TGCAGTGCTAGATCTAGCGGGGTGGGAGATACGCAGTATTTT
CDR3: CSARSSGVGDTQYF

size: many
J: TRBJ2-6
D: -
V: TRBV14
DNA: TGTGCCAGCAGCCCCCATACAGGGCCCGGCGTCCTGACTTTC
CDR3: CASSPHTGPGVLTF

size: many
J: TRBJ1-6
D: -
V: TRBV30
DNA: TGTGCCTGGAGTCTACGTGGTTATAATTCACCCCTCCACTTT
CDR3: CAWSLRGYNSPLHF

size: once
J: TRBJ2-7
D: -
V: TRBV5-1
DNA: TGCGCCAGCAGCTTGGAATCAGGGGCCATCTACGAGCAGTACTTC
CDR3: CASSLESGAIYEQYF

size: -
J: TRBJ1-2
D: -
V: TRBV20-1
DNA: TGCAGTGCTAGAGACCCTTCCGACAGATCTAACTATGGCTACACCTTC
CDR3: CSARDPSDRSNYGYTF

size: few
J: TRBJ2-3
D: TRBD2
V: TRBV29-1
DNA: TGCAGCGTTGAAGATTGGGCTAGCGGGAGGCCCACAGATACGCAGTATTTT
CDR3: CSVEDWASGRPTDTQYF

size: -
J: TRBJ1-1
D: -
V: TRBV7-9
DNA: TGTGCCAGCAGCTTAGAGGTCGACAACACTGAAGCTTTCTTT
CDR3: CASSLEVDNTEAFF

size: -
J: TRBJ2-5
D: TRBD2
V: TRBV7-8
DNA: TGTGCCAGCTTTGGGGAGGGAGAGACCCAGTACTTC
CDR3: CASFGEGETQYF

size: -
J: TRBJ2-7
D: TRBD2
V: TRBV11-2
DNA: TGTGCCAGCAGCGACCGGACTAGTATCTACGAGCAGTACTTC
CDR3: CASSDRTSIYEQYF

size: -
J: TRBJ2-5
D: -
V: TRBV7-9
DNA: TGTGCCAGCAGCCAAATGGGCCCCGAAGAGACCCAGTACTTC
CDR3: CASSQMGPEETQYF

size: -
J: TRBJ1-3
D: -
V: TRBV9
DNA: TGTGCCAGCAGCGTCGGCCTCTCTGGAAACACCATATATTTT
CDR3: CASSVGLSGNTIYF

size: -
J: TRBJ2-7
D: -
V: TRBV7-9
DNA: TGTGCCAGCAGCTTTAGCGGGACAGGCTACGAGCAGTACTTC
CDR3: CASSFSGTGYEQYF

size: -
J: TRBJ1-1
D: -
V: TRBV6-6
DNA: TGTGCCAGCAGAGTTGGGTCCGACACTGAAGCTTTCTTT
CDR3: CASRVGSDTEAFF

size: -
J: TRBJ2-2
D: -
V: TRBV6-5
DNA: TGTGCCAGCAGTTACTCAATGGGAACCGGGGAGCTGTTTTTT
CDR3: CASSYSMGTGELFF

size: -
J: TRBJ1-1
D: TRBD1
V: TRBV12-3/TRBV12-4
DNA: TGTGCCAGCAGTGACAGGGAGGGCACTGAAGCTTTCTTT
CDR3: CASSDREGTEAFF

size: few
J: TRBJ1-1
D: -
V: TRBV9
DNA: TGTGCCAGCAGCCTTCTGGCACGGAACACTGAAGCTTTCTTT
CDR3: CASSLLARNTEAFF

size: -
J: TRBJ2-7
D: -
V: TRBV6-6
DNA: TGTGCCAGCAGCAGTACAGGGTTCCACGAGCAGTACTTC
CDR3: CASSSTGFHEQYF

size: -
J: TRBJ1-3
D: -
V: TRBV7-8
DNA: TGTGCCAGCAGCCTATCCGTAAAGCCAGGAAACACCATATATTTT
CDR3: CASSLSVKPGNTIYF

size: -
J: TRBJ2-7
D: TRBD1
V: TRBV4-3
DNA: TGCGCCAGCAGCCAAGAATGGGACAGGCGCTACGAGCAGTACTTC
CDR3: CASSQEWDRRYEQYF

size: -
J: TRBJ1-2
D: TRBD1
V: TRBV20-1
DNA: TGCAGTGCTAGGGAGCTCCGACAGGGAACCTATGGCTACACCTTC
CDR3: CSARELRQGTYGYTF

size: -
J: TRBJ1-2
D: TRBD1
V: TRBV2
DNA: TGTGCCAGCAGTGTTTGGCGGGACAGGGCCAACTATGGCTACACCTTC
CDR3: CASSVWRDRANYGYTF

size: -
J: TRBJ1-1
D: -
V: TRBV19
DNA: TGTGCCATTCGGGTCGGCACTGAAGCTTTCTTT
CDR3: CAIRVGTEAFF

size: once
J: TRBJ1-2
D: -
V: TRBV6-2/TRBV6-3
DNA: TGTGCCAGCAAGTGGCTCTATGGCTACACCTTC
CDR3: CASKWLYGYTF

size: -
J: TRBJ1-5
D: TRBD1
V: TRBV19
DNA: TGTGCCAGAGGGGGGGGACAGGGGTGTCAGCCCCAGCATTTT
CDR3: CARGGGQGCQPQHF

size: -
J: TRBJ2-2
D: TRBD1
V: TRBV15
DNA: TGTGCCACCAGCAGGGGGGCGACAGGGGGAAGGACCGGGGAGCTGTTTTTT
CDR3: CATSRGATGGRTGELFF

size: few
J: TRBJ2-2
D: -
V: TRBV7-9
DNA: TGTGCCAGCAGCCTTGAGACCGGGGAGCTGTTTTTT
CDR3: CASSLETGELFF

size: -
J: TRBJ2-1
D: TRBD2
V: TRBV6-5
DNA: TGTGCCAGCAGTTACAGGTGGGAGGGAGGGCGGGAGCAGATCTTC
CDR3: CASSYRWEGGREQIF

size: -
J: TRBJ2-3
D: -
V: TRBV12-3/TRBV12-4
DNA: TGTGCCACCAACCCCGACGGGACGGAGCAGTATTTT
CDR3: CATNPDGTEQYF

size: -
J: TRBJ2-5
D: TRBD1
V: TRBV12-3/TRBV12-4
DNA: TGTGCCAGCAGTGCGAACCCTGACAGGGACCAGCCCCAGTACTTC
CDR3: CASSANPDRDQPQYF

size: -
J: TRBJ1-2
D: -
V: TRBV20-1
DNA: TGCAGTGCTACAAAGGGTCTAGATGGCTACACCTTC
CDR3: CSATKGLDGYTF

size: few
J: TRBJ1-1
D: -
V: TRBV12-3/TRBV12-4
DNA: TGTGCCAGCAGTTTAAGGGGGAACACTGAAGCTTTCTTT
CDR3: CASSLRGNTEAFF

size: few
J: TRBJ2-1
D: TRBD1
V: TRBV5-6
DNA: TGTGCCAGCAGCTCCCCTTTGGGCGTGGGGACAGGGGTCAATGAGCAGTTCTTC
CDR3: CASSSPLGVGTGVNEQFF

size: many
J: TRBJ2-1
D: TRBD2
V: TRBV12-3/TRBV12-4
DNA: TGTGCCAGCAGTTATAGCGGGAGACTCAATGAGCAGTTCTTC
CDR3: CASSYSGRLNEQFF

size: -
J: TRBJ2-7
D: -
V: TRBV20-1
DNA: TGCAGTGCCTCTAGCTCCGAGCAGTACTTC
CDR3: CSASSSEQYF

size: few
J: TRBJ2-7
D: TRBD2
V: TRBV7-8
DNA: TGTGCCAGCAGCTTGCGGGGGAGGGCTGAGCAGTACTTC
CDR3: CASSLRGRAEQYF

size: many
J: TRBJ2-3
D: -
V: TRBV5-1
DNA: TGCGCCAGCAGCCCCAGGGGCACTAGCACAGATACGCAGTATTTT
CDR3: CASSPRGTSTDTQYF

size: -
J: TRBJ1-1
D: -
V: TRBV12-3/TRBV12-4
DNA: TGTGCCAGCAGTTGGGTACGCCAAGGACAGACAGATGCGAACACTGAAGCTTTCTTT
CDR3: CASSWVRQGQTDANTEAFF

size: many
J: TRBJ1-2
D: -
V: TRBV7-9
DNA: TGTGCCAGCAGCCCCCCTGGGTCGGACGGTAACTATGGCTACACCTTC
CDR3: CASSPPGSDGNYGYTF

size: -
J: TRBJ1-1
D: TRBD1
V: TRBV7-9
DNA: TGTGCCAGCATTTCAGTAGGACAGGGGAACACTGAAGCTTTCTTT
CDR3: CASISVGQGNTEAFF

size: -
J: TRBJ2-5
D: TRBD1
V: TRBV20-1
DNA: TGCAGTGCCTGGCCAATACAGGGGTATGAGACCCAGTACTTC
CDR3: CSAWPIQGYETQYF

size: -
J: TRBJ2-7
D: -
V: TRBV24-1
DNA: TGTGCCACCAGTCAGGGTGGCGAGCAGTACTTC
CDR3: CATSQGGEQYF

size: -
J: TRBJ2-7
D: -
V: TRBV9
DNA: TGTGCCAGCAGCCCCCGGACACTGTCCTACGAGCAGTACTTC
CDR3: CASSPRTLSYEQYF

size: -
J: TRBJ2-3
D: TRBD1
V: TRBV27
DNA: TGTGCCAGCAGTTTATCTTCATTGGGACAGGGTCATACAGATACGCAGTATTTT
CDR3: CASSLSSLGQGHTDTQYF

size: -
J: TRBJ1-1
D: -
V: TRBV29-1
DNA: TGCAGCGTTGAAGAGGGACGGGTGAACACTGAAGCTTTCTTT
CDR3: CSVEEGRVNTEAFF

size: once
J: TRBJ2-2
D: -
V: TRBV19
DNA: TGTGCCAGTAGTAACGGGGGGGAGCTGTTTTTT
CDR3: CASSNGGELFF

size: many
J: TRBJ2-2
D: -
V: TRBV6-5
DNA: TGTGCCAGCAGTCGCGGGGTACCCCCGAACACCGGGGAGCTGTTTTTT
CDR3: CASSRGVPPNTGELFF

size: -
J: TRBJ2-7
D: -
V: TRBV19
DNA: TGTGCCAGTAGTACGTTCCCCGCAGGCGAGCAGTACTTC
CDR3: CASSTFPAGEQYF

size: -
J: TRBJ1-1
D: TRBD1
V: TRBV20-1
DNA: TGCAGTGCTCAGCGGGACAGGGGGAACACTGAAGCTTTCTTT
CDR3: CSAQRDRGNTEAFF

size: -
J: TRBJ2-5
D: -
V: TRBV7-9
DNA: TGTGCCAGCAGCCCTCAAGTGAAAGAGACCCAGTACTTC
CDR3: CASSPQVKETQYF

size: few
J: TRBJ2-7
D: TRBD2
V: TRBV6-6
DNA: TGTGCCAGCACGGGGACTAGCGGTCTGGAGCAGTACTTC
CDR3: CASTGTSGLEQYF

size: once
J: TRBJ2-7
D: TRBD2
V: TRBV2
DNA: TGTGTCAGCAGCGGGACTCCTAATGATTACTACGGGCAGTACTTC
CDR3: CVSSGTPNDYYGQYF

size: -
J: TRBJ2-1
D: TRBD2
V: TRBV5-1
DNA: TGCGCCAGCAGCACCACTAGCGGGTGGGACTACAATGAGCAGTTCTTC
CDR3: CASSTTSGWDYNEQFF

size: -
J: TRBJ2-7
D: -
V: TRBV20-1
DNA: TGCAGTGCTCAGAGTCGGCTTCTGGGCTACGAGCAGTACTTC
CDR3: CSAQSRLLGYEQYF

size: -
J: TRBJ1-6
D: -
V: TRBV2
DNA: TGTGCCAGCAGGCAAGGACAGTATAATTCACCCCTCCACTTT
CDR3: CASRQGQYNSPLHF

size: -
J: TRBJ1-5
D: TRBD1
V: TRBV2
DNA: TGTGCCAGCAGCTGGGACAGGGCGAGGGGGGATCAGCCCCAGCATTTT
CDR3: CASSWDRARGDQPQHF

size: few
J: TRBJ2-1
D: -
V: TRBV7-2
DNA: TGTGCCAGCAGCTTAAGGGGGGAGCAGTTCTTC
CDR3: CASSLRGEQFF

size: -
J: TRBJ2-7
D: TRBD1
V: TRBV6-1
DNA: TGTGCCAGCAGTGAAGGGACAGGGTTATACGAGCAGTACTTC
CDR3: CASSEGTGLYEQYF